This TCR beta chain was captured in a study of yellow fever vaccine responses in identical twins. Study-wide results and limits: Twins' vaccine T cell responses were reported to seem partly convergent and partly personalized.

Details on this clonotype: Antigen: not known.

The CDR3 extends over 12 amino acids. The ends were cut back, 6 bases at V and 5 bases at J, with 13 bases in the middle. Germline CDR1 DFQATT, CDR2 SNEGSKA (reference sequence). TCRdb passed the RT-PCR reads through MiXCR, listing each CDR3 protein once. Of more than 15,000 distinct CDR3 sequences listed, around three quarters are singletons. The rearrangement links TRBV20-1 to TRBJ2-5; no clear D. Sample: T cells from blood (PBMCs), unsorted or a sorted subset (not recorded which), taken before or after yellow fever vaccination (not recorded which). This receptor was identified in a woman aged 18-29 years who received the yellow fever vaccine. The CDR3 spells CSALRVWETQYF. In DNA, the CDR3 is TGCAGTGCCCTTAGAGTTTGGGAGACCCAGTACTTC.